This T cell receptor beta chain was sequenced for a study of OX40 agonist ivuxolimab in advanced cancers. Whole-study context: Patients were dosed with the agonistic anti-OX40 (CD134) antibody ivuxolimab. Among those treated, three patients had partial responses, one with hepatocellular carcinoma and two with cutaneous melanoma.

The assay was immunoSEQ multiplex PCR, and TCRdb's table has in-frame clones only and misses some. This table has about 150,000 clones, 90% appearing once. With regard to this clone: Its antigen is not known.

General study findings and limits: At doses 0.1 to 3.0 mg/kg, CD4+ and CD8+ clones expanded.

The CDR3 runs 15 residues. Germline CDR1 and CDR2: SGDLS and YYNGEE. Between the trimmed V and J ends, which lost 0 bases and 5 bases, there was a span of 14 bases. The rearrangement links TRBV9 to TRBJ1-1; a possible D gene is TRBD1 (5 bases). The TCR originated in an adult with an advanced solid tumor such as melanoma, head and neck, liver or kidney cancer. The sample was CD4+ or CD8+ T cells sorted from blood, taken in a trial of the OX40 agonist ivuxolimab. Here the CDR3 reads CASSVGQFSQTEAFF. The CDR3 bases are TGTGCCAGCAGCGTAGGACAGTTCTCTCAAACTGAAGCTTTCTTT.